This TCR beta chain was sequenced in a study of shared clonotypes between healthy human individuals. Across the whole study: The people who gave samples were a couple of women and a few men aged 18 to 49.

This clone came up a few times. Data came from immunoSEQ multiplex PCR; TCRdb stores just in-frame clones and leaves some out. This sample has approximately 500,000 clones, with 79% found just once. The V and J ends lost 4 bases and 7 bases respectively, with 10 bases between them. Germline values: CDR1 WSHSY, CDR2 SAAADI. CDR3 length: 13 amino acids. The TCR sequence derives from a woman aged 40 to 49 in good health. Some clones in this sample may be carry-over from other donors' samples. Input material: PBMCs. The chain recombines TRBV10-2 with TRBJ1-4; no clear D. The CDR3: CASSGQMVEKLFF. The CDR3 DNA reads as TGCGCCAGCAGTGGTCAGATGGTTGAAAAACTGTTTTTT.